The rows below give T cell receptor beta chains drawn from one sample of a study of radiation and T cells in renal cell carcinoma. The method was immunoSEQ multiplex PCR; TCRdb's version includes in-frame clones alone and lacks a portion of them. Of approximately 150,000 clones detected, less than 90% appear once; the ten largest clones hold over 15%. The input for sequencing was blood, taken from a patient whose treatment included radiotherapy and nephrectomy. These receptors were taken from a woman in her fifties or sixties with renal cell carcinoma. Each CDR3 is given with its conserved first and last residue. The order of the fields is CDR3 protein, CDR3 DNA, V gene, clone size, D gene, J gene. D genes are given only for firm matches. Size is omitted from some rows. Given values are once, few, many or a class for expanded clones.

CASSPDRGSSQPQHF,TGTGCCAGCTCGCCCGACAGGGGGTCTTCTCAGCCCCAGCATTTT,TRBV18,.,TRBD1,TRBJ1-5
CASSLSGSQQNEKLFF,TGTGCCAGCAGTTTATCGGGCAGCCAACAAAATGAAAAACTGTTTTTT,TRBV28,.,.,TRBJ1-4
CSASDPPQQNF,TGCAGTGCTAGCGACCCGCCCCAACAGAACTTC,TRBV20-1,.,.,TRBJ2-5
CASSLGGEHYGYTF,TGTGCCAGCAGCTTGGGCGGGGAGCACTATGGCTACACCTTC,TRBV5-6,.,.,TRBJ1-2
CASSLGTGNIYGYTF,TGCGCCAGCAGCCTGGGGACAGGAAATATATATGGCTACACCTTC,TRBV4-1,few,TRBD1,TRBJ1-2
CASSSDAGGAPYYGYTF,TGTGCCAGCAGCTCAGACGCAGGGGGCGCACCCTACTATGGCTACACCTTC,TRBV7-2,.,TRBD1,TRBJ1-2
CASTSQGGLSQPQHF,TGTGCCAGCACGTCGCAGGGTGGTCTAAGTCAGCCCCAGCATTTT,TRBV2,.,.,TRBJ1-5
CASSLGVTAAF,TGTGCCAGCAGCTTAGGGGTAACGGCAGCCTTC,TRBV7-2,.,.,TRBJ1-2
CASRGVIEQYF,TGTGCCAGCAGAGGGGTAATCGAGCAGTACTTC,TRBV6-5,once,.,TRBJ2-7
CASSQDAGAYTIYF,TGCGCCAGCAGCCAAGATGCAGGGGCATACACCATATATTTT,TRBV5-4,.,.,TRBJ1-3
CASRGDPAGGYTF,TGTGCCAGCAGAGGAGATCCGGCGGGTGGCTACACCTTC,TRBV7-2,.,.,TRBJ1-2
CASSLGYPTRNEQFF,TGTGCCAGCAGCCTAGGGTACCCCACTCGGAATGAGCAGTTCTTC,TRBV6-5,.,.,TRBJ2-1
CASSLEDREKLFF,TGCGCCAGCAGCTTGGAAGATAGAGAAAAACTGTTTTTT,TRBV5-1,once,.,TRBJ1-4
CASSAGYEQYF,TGCGCCAGCAGTGCAGGCTACGAGCAGTACTTC,TRBV5-1,.,.,TRBJ2-7
CASSNDDRRYGYTF,TGTGCCAGCAGTAACGATGACAGGCGCTATGGCTACACCTTC,TRBV6-5,once,.,TRBJ1-2
CAWSLRLAGGYEQYF,TGTGCCTGGAGTCTCAGACTAGCGGGGGGGTACGAGCAGTACTTC,TRBV30,.,TRBD2,TRBJ2-7
CASSLQGSESEAFF,TGTGCCAGCAGCTTGCAGGGGAGCGAGTCTGAAGCTTTCTTT,TRBV7-3,.,.,TRBJ1-1
CASSIQQGGDTQYF,TGTGCCAGTAGTATTCAGCAGGGTGGAGATACGCAGTATTTT,TRBV19,.,.,TRBJ2-3
CASRETGSSAEAFF,TGTGCCAGCAGGGAGACAGGGAGCTCGGCTGAAGCTTTCTTT,TRBV6-5,.,TRBD1,TRBJ1-1
CASRREAGEQFF,TGTGCCAGCAGACGGGAGGCTGGTGAGCAGTTCTTC,TRBV7-9,.,TRBD2,TRBJ2-1
CSVLAATRSYEQYF,TGCAGCGTTCTGGCGGCAACTCGCTCTTACGAGCAGTACTTC,TRBV29-1,.,.,TRBJ2-7
CASSTPGELFF,TGTGCCAGCAGTACGCCGGGGGAGCTGTTTTTT,TRBV6-5,.,.,TRBJ2-2
CASSSRGGQETQYF,TGTGCCAGCAGTTCTCGCGGGGGGCAAGAGACCCAGTACTTC,TRBV6-9,.,TRBD2,TRBJ2-5
CASSSSGTGIFNQPQHF,TGTGCCAGCAGCTCCTCCGGGACAGGGATCTTCAATCAGCCCCAGCATTTT,TRBV5-6,few,TRBD1,TRBJ1-5
CASSLGEGEKLFF,TGTGCCAGCTCACTCGGGGAAGGGGAAAAACTGTTTTTT,TRBV18,once,.,TRBJ1-4
CASGGPSSYTF,TGTGCCAGCGGGGGGCCCTCGAGCTACACCTTC,TRBV19,.,.,TRBJ1-2
CASSPSPGTGTNYGYTF,TGTGCCAGCTCACCTAGTCCCGGGACAGGGACTAACTATGGCTACACCTTC,TRBV18,.,TRBD1,TRBJ1-2
CASSPKVRASTEAFF,TGTGCCAGCAGCCCCAAGGTGCGGGCGAGCACTGAAGCTTTCTTT,TRBV7-8,.,.,TRBJ1-1
CASSEPGGNTGELFF,TGCGCCAGCAGTGAACCAGGTGGCAACACCGGGGAGCTGTTTTTT,TRBV10-2,.,.,TRBJ2-2
CASSQDTGSSYEQYF,TGCGCCAGCAGCCAAGATACTGGGAGCTCCTACGAGCAGTACTTC,TRBV4-1,.,.,TRBJ2-7
CASSQDQRDAYEQYF,TGCGCCAGCAGCCAAGATCAGAGGGACGCCTACGAGCAGTACTTC,TRBV4-1,.,.,TRBJ2-7
CASSLGQGWGYTF,TGTGCCAGCAGTCTAGGACAGGGTTGGGGCTACACCTTC,TRBV28,.,TRBD1,TRBJ1-2
CASSWTGREQYF,TGTGCCAGCAGTTGGACAGGGCGCGAGCAGTACTTC,TRBV2,.,TRBD1,TRBJ2-7
CASSKVFFGAGAVTGQGEKLFF,.,TRBV21-1,.,.,TRBJ1-4
CASSVADSAYEQYF,TGTGCCAGCAGCGTAGCGGACAGTGCCTACGAGCAGTACTTC,TRBV9,once,.,TRBJ2-7
CASSSFPGSYEQYF,TGTGCCAGCAGCTCATTTCCTGGATCCTACGAGCAGTACTTC,TRBV7-9,.,.,TRBJ2-7